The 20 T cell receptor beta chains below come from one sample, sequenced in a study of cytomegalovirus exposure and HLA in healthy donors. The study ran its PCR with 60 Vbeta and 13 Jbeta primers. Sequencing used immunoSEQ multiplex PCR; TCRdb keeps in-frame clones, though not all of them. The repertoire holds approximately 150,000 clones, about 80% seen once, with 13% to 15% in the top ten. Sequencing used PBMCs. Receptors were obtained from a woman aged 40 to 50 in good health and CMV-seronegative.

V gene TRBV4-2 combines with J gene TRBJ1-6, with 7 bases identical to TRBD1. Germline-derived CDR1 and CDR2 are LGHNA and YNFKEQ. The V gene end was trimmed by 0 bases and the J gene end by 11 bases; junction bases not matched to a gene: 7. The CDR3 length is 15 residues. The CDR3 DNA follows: TGTGCCAGCAGCCAAGAGGTGACAGGGCGCACACCCCTCCACTTT. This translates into CASSQEVTGRTPLHF.

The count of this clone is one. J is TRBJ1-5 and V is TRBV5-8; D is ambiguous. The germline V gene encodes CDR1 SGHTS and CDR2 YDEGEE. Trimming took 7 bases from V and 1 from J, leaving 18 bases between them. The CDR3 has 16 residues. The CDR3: CASATYPLRSNQPQHF. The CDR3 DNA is TGTGCCAGCGCCACATACCCCCTCAGGAGCAATCAGCCCCAGCATTTT.

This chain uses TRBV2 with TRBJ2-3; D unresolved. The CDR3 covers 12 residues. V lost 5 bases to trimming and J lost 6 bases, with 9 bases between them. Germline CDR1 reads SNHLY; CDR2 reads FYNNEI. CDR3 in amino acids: CASSSHEDTQYF. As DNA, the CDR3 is TGTGCCAGCAGTTCCCATGAGGATACGCAGTATTTT.

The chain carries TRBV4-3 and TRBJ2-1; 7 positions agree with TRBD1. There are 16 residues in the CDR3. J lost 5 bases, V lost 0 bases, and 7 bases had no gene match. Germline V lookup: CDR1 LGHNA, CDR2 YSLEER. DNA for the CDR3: TGCGCCAGCAGCCAAGACTATCGACAGGGAAACAATGAGCAGTTCTTC. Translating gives CASSQDYRQGNNEQFF.

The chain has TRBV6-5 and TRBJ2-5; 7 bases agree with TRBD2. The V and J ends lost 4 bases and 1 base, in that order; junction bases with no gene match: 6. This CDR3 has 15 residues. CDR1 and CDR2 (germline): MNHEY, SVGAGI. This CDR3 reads CASSLSGLGQETQYF. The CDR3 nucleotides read TGTGCCAGCAGTTTATCTGGACTAGGCCAAGAGACCCAGTACTTC.

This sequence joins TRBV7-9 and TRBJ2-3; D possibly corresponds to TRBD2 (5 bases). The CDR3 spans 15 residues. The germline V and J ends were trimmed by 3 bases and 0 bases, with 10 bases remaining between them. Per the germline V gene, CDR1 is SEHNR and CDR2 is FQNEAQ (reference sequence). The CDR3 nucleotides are TGTGCCAGCAGCTTCAGCGGTTCTAGCACAGATACGCAGTATTTT. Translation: CASSFSGSSTDTQYF.

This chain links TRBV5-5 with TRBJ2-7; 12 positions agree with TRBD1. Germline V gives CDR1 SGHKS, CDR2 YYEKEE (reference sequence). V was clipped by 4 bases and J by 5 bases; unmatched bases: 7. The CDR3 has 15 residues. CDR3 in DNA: TGTGCCAGCAGCAGAGCCGGGACAGGGGGCGACGAGCAGTACTTC. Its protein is CASSRAGTGGDEQYF.

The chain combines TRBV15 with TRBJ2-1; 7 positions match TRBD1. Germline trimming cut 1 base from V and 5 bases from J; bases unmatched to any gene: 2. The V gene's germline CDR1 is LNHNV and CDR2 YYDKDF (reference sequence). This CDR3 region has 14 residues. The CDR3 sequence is CATSRAGQNNEQFF. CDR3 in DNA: TGTGCCACCAGCAGAGCGGGACAGAACAATGAGCAGTTCTTC.

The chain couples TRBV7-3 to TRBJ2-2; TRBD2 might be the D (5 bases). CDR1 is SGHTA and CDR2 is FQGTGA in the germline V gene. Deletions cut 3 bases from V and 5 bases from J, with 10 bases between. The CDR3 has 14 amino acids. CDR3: CASSFGRGTGELFF. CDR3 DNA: TGTGCCAGCAGCTTCGGAAGAGGGACCGGGGAGCTGTTTTTT.

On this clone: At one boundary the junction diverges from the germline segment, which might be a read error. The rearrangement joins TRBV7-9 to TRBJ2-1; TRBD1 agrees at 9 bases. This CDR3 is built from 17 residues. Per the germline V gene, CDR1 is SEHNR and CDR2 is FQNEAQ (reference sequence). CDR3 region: CSSSFNPGQGSYNEQFF. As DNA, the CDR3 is TGTTCCAGCAGCTTCAATCCGGGACAGGGATCCTACAATGAGCAGTTCTTC.

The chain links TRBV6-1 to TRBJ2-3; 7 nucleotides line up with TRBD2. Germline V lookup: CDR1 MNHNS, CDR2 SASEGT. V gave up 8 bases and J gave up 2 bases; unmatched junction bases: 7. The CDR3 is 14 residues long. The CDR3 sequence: CASRDYFFTDTQYF. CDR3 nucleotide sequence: TGTGCCAGCCGGGACTACTTTTTCACAGATACGCAGTATTTT.

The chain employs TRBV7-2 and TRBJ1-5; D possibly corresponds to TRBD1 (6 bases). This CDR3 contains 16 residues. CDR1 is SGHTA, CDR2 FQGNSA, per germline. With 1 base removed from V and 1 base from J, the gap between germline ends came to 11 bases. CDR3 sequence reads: CASSLVWGRSNQPQHF. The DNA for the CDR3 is TGTGCCAGCAGCTTAGTTTGGGGGCGGAGCAATCAGCCCCAGCATTTT.

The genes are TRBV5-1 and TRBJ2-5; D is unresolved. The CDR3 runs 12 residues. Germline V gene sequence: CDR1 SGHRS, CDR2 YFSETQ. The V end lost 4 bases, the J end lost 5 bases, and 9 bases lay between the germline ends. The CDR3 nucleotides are TGCGCCAGCAGCATACTACCGGAGACCCAGTACTTC. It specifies CASSILPETQYF.

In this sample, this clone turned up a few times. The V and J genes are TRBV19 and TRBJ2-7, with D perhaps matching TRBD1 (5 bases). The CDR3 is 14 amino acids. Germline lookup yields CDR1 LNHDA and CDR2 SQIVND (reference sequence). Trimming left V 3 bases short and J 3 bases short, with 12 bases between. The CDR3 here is CASSMTQGSYEQYF. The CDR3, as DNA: TGTGCCAGTAGTATGACGCAGGGTAGCTACGAGCAGTACTTC.

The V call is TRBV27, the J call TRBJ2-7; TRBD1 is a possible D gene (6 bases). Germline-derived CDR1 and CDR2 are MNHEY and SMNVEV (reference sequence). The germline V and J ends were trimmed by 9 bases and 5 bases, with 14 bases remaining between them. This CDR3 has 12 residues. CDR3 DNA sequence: TGTGCCAGGGGGAAACAGGGTAACGAGCAGTACTTC. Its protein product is CARGKQGNEQYF.

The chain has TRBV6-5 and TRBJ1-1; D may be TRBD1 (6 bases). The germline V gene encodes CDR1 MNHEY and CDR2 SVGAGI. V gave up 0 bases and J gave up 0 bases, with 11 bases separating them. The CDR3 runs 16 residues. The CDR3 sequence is CASSYSQGSMNTEAFF. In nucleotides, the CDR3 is TGTGCCAGCAGTTACTCACAGGGATCCATGAACACTGAAGCTTTCTTT.

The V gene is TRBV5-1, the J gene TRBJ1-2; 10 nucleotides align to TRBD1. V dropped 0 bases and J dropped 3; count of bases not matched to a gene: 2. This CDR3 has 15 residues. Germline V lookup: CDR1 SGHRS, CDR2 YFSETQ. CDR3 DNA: TGCGCCAGCAGCTTGGAAGGGACAGGGGACTATGGCTACACCTTC. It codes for CASSLEGTGDYGYTF.

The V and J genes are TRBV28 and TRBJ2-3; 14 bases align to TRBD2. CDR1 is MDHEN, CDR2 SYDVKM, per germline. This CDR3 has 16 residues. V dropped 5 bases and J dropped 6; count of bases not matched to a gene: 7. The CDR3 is CASSVGLAGEGDTQYF. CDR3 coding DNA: TGTGCCAGCAGTGTGGGACTAGCGGGAGAGGGGGATACGCAGTATTTT.

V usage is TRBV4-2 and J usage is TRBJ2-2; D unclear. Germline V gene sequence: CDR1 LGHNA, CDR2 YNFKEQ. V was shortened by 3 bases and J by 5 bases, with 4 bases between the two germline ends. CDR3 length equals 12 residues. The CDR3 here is CASSHLTGELFF. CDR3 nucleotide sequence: TGTGCCAGCAGCCACTTAACCGGGGAGCTGTTTTTT.

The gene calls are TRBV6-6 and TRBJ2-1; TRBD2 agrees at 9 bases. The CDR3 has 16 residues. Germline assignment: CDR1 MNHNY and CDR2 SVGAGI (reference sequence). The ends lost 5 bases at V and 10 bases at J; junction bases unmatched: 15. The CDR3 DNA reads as TGTGCCAGCAGTCTTACGACGGGACTAGCATCAGGGGAGCAGTTCTTC. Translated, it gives CASSLTTGLASGEQFF.